This TCR beta chain was captured in a study of T cell responses to AZD1222 COVID-19 vaccine (dated by TCRdb to the early 2020s). Regarding the complete study: Because spike-specific TCR depth and breadth did not differ between the two schedules, AZD1222 recipients who got a second dose at roughly 4 weeks were pooled with those who got a second dose at roughly 12 weeks. Trial participants were enrolled by age into subgroups of 18-55, 56-69 and 70-plus years, and 148, 28 and 57 TCR-sequenced participants, respectively, were included in these subgroups. A total of 233 trial participants underwent TCR sequencing, of whom 200 to 220 had received two doses of AZD1222 and about 25 had received two doses of the MenACWY control vaccine.

Measured from the cysteine to the phenylalanine, the CDR3 is 12 residues long. Only CDR3 DNA remains: 36 bases, in frame from the first base. After removal of 5 bases from V and 7 bases from J, the junction retains 2 bases not matched to a gene. CDR1 and CDR2 are drawn from the germline V gene (reference sequence): SEHNR, FQNEAQ. Overall study results and their limits: Because no samples from the day 14 peak response were available, repertoires could be characterized only after the peak T cell response. Nearly half of unique spike-specific TCRs reportedly recognized epitopes outside regions mutated in the B.1.351 and B.1.1.7 variants. In the small 56-69-year group, the increase in depth fell short of significance, most likely because of low power. CD4 TCRs associated with the vaccine covered the entire spike protein, and the dominant responses were in regions 160-218 and 743-854. A significant rise in spike-specific TCR breadth and depth was observed after two AZD1222 doses relative to day 0 and relative to MenACWY recipients. Most participants were white British and females outnumbered males, and the authors suggested that clonal diversity may have been underestimated. Conclusions about previously exposed vaccinees were limited because only a handful of AZD1222 recipients were SARS-CoV-2 seropositive at baseline.

The CDR3 regions of human TCRbeta chains were subjected to immunosequencing. Turning to the authors' computational methods: TCRs in the repertoires were compared against a reference library of SARS-CoV-2-specific TCRs that had been generated with the MIRA antigen-specificity platform. Breadth meant the fraction of unique TCRs that were SARS-CoV-2-associated, whereas depth meant the fraction of total T cells that were SARS-CoV-2-associated. Using the MIRA data, each spike-specific TCR was assigned both to the spike region to which the TCR was reactive and to a CD4 or CD8 class. Log10-transformed breadth and depth values were compared by one-way ANOVA with Sidak's multiple comparisons tests. Drawn from immuneACCESS, this table holds only the in-frame rearrangements with V and J called that TCRdb kept. Clones are partly lost; checked studies trace under half to an unresolved V gene and leave the rest unexplained. V, J and clone size derive from that table, while D and trimming were established from the DNA sequence. Counted in this sample were 72,000 or so clones; about 90% of them appeared once. 24% of the sample goes to the ten largest clones.

Comment on this clone: Its antigen remains unidentified. Base qualities were left out, and no much larger clone turns up one base away.

The time point label, as the study defines it: baseline before first vaccination. Vaccinee samples came from UK trials COV001 and COV002, including a single-blind randomized controlled phase 2/3 trial of AZD1222 (ChAdOx1 nCoV-19) in healthy adults. For TCRbeta chain sequencing, PBMC samples from trial participants were taken at day 0 and at day 28 after the second dose. This clonotype originated in an adult in good health. Here the chain combines TRBV7-9 and TRBJ2-1, and TRBD2 matches 7 of the central bases. Material: peripheral blood, obtained on day 0 of AZD1222 vaccination. The DNA sequence is TGTGCCAGCAGCCATAGCGGGAATGAGCAGTTCTTC. This translates into CASSHSGNEQFF.